A selection of T cell receptor beta chains follows, all from one sample in a study of shared clonotypes between healthy human individuals. Only in-frame clones appear in the TCRdb table, and some are missing; sequencing was by immunoSEQ multiplex PCR. The sample has some 380,000 clones, approximately 97% seen once. Sequencing was performed on memory CD8+ T cells sorted from blood. The receptors derive from a young man in good health. The CDR3 runs from the conserved cysteine through the conserved F or W. The order of the fields is V gene, clone size, D gene, J gene, CDR3 length, CDR3 DNA, CDR3 protein. A D gene is named only where the DNA matches it firmly. Rows give clone size only sometimes, using once, few, many, or a class for an expanded clone.

v_call: TRBV4-1
clone_size: NA
d_call: NA
j_call: TRBJ2-5
cdr3_length: 18
cdr3_nt: TGCGCCAGCAGTCGAAAACAGGGGGGGTTTTTCAACCAGGAGACCCAGTACTTC
cdr3_aa: CASSRKQGGFFNQETQYF

v_call: TRBV5-1
clone_size: NA
d_call: NA
j_call: TRBJ2-2
cdr3_length: 14
cdr3_nt: TGCGCCAGCAGCTTAGGAACAGGCACCGGGGAGCTGTTTTTT
cdr3_aa: CASSLGTGTGELFF

v_call: TRBV5-1
clone_size: NA
d_call: TRBD1
j_call: TRBJ1-6
cdr3_length: 13
cdr3_nt: TGCGCCAGCGGACAGGGATATAATTCACCCCTCCACTTT
cdr3_aa: CASGQGYNSPLHF

v_call: TRBV28
clone_size: NA
d_call: NA
j_call: TRBJ2-7
cdr3_length: 11
cdr3_nt: TGTGCCAGCAGTTCCACGTACGAGCAGTACTTC
cdr3_aa: CASSSTYEQYF

v_call: TRBV12-5
clone_size: NA
d_call: NA
j_call: TRBJ1-5
cdr3_length: 15
cdr3_nt: TGTGCTAGTGGTTTACCGACAGGCACTAATCAGCCCCAGCATTTT
cdr3_aa: CASGLPTGTNQPQHF

v_call: TRBV4-1
clone_size: NA
d_call: NA
j_call: TRBJ1-5
cdr3_length: 14
cdr3_nt: TGCGCCAGCAGCCAAGCACAGGGAAGTCAGCCCCAGCATTTT
cdr3_aa: CASSQAQGSQPQHF

v_call: TRBV6-6
clone_size: once
d_call: NA
j_call: TRBJ2-7
cdr3_length: 13
cdr3_nt: TGTGCCAGCCAAATCGGACTCTCCTACGAGCAGTACTTC
cdr3_aa: CASQIGLSYEQYF

v_call: TRBV11-2
clone_size: NA
d_call: NA
j_call: TRBJ2-2
cdr3_length: 12
cdr3_nt: TGTGCCAGCAGCTCGCACACCGGGGAGCTGTTTTTT
cdr3_aa: CASSSHTGELFF

v_call: TRBV29-1
clone_size: once
d_call: TRBD2
j_call: TRBJ2-2
cdr3_length: 15
cdr3_nt: TGCAGCGTTGAAGGGACTAGCGGGAACACCGGGGAGCTGTTTTTT
cdr3_aa: CSVEGTSGNTGELFF

v_call: TRBV29-1
clone_size: NA
d_call: TRBD1
j_call: TRBJ2-5
cdr3_length: 12
cdr3_nt: TGCAGCGTTGAAACAGGGGGGGAGACCCAGTACTTC
cdr3_aa: CSVETGGETQYF

v_call: TRBV28
clone_size: NA
d_call: TRBD1
j_call: TRBJ1-2
cdr3_length: 15
cdr3_nt: TGTGCCAGCAGTTTCGAGGCAGGGGGCGTTAATGGCTACACCTTC
cdr3_aa: CASSFEAGGVNGYTF

v_call: TRBV28
clone_size: once
d_call: NA
j_call: TRBJ1-3
cdr3_length: 15
cdr3_nt: TGTGCCAGCAGCCCCGGTGGAGTGTCGGGAAACACCATATATTTT
cdr3_aa: CASSPGGVSGNTIYF

v_call: TRBV5-1
clone_size: NA
d_call: NA
j_call: TRBJ2-2
cdr3_length: 15
cdr3_nt: TGCGCCAGCAGCTTGTTGGGGGAGTACACCGGGGAGCTGTTTTTT
cdr3_aa: CASSLLGEYTGELFF

v_call: TRBV10-3
clone_size: NA
d_call: TRBD2
j_call: TRBJ2-3
cdr3_length: 14
cdr3_nt: TGTGCCATCAGATCCGGGACTAACACAGATACGCAGTATTTT
cdr3_aa: CAIRSGTNTDTQYF

v_call: TRBV29-1
clone_size: NA
d_call: TRBD2
j_call: TRBJ2-7
cdr3_length: 13
cdr3_nt: TGCAGCCCTTCCAGGCGGGAGTCGAACGAGCAGTACTTC
cdr3_aa: CSPSRRESNEQYF

v_call: TRBV4-2
clone_size: NA
d_call: TRBD2
j_call: TRBJ2-4
cdr3_length: 17
cdr3_nt: TGTGCCAGCAGCCAAGATTGGCTAGCGGCCGATAAAAACATTCAGTACTTC
cdr3_aa: CASSQDWLAADKNIQYF

v_call: TRBV28
clone_size: NA
d_call: NA
j_call: TRBJ1-5
cdr3_length: 9
cdr3_nt: TGTGCCACCGGTCAGCCCCAGCATTTT
cdr3_aa: CATGQPQHF

v_call: TRBV10-3
clone_size: few
d_call: TRBD1
j_call: TRBJ1-5
cdr3_length: 13
cdr3_nt: TGTGCCACACAGACAGGGGGCAATCAGCCCCAGCATTTT
cdr3_aa: CATQTGGNQPQHF

v_call: TRBV6-1
clone_size: NA
d_call: NA
j_call: TRBJ2-7
cdr3_length: 10
cdr3_nt: TGTGCCAGCAGTGCGACTAACCCCATCTTC
cdr3_aa: CASSATNPIF

v_call: TRBV25-1
clone_size: NA
d_call: TRBD1
j_call: TRBJ1-3
cdr3_length: 13
cdr3_nt: TGTGCCAGCAGTGTACAGGGGGGAAACACCATATATTTT
cdr3_aa: CASSVQGGNTIYF

v_call: TRBV2
clone_size: NA
d_call: NA
j_call: TRBJ2-1
cdr3_length: 14
cdr3_nt: TGTGCCAGCAGTGAAGGGCTACCCCGCTTATTACAGTTCTTC
cdr3_aa: CASSEGLPRLLQFF

v_call: TRBV4-1
clone_size: NA
d_call: TRBD2
j_call: TRBJ2-7
cdr3_length: 15
cdr3_nt: TGCGCCAGCAGCCAAATAGCGGGGAGCCCGCGCGAGCAGTACTTC
cdr3_aa: CASSQIAGSPREQYF

v_call: TRBV10-1
clone_size: NA
d_call: NA
j_call: TRBJ2-3
cdr3_length: 15
cdr3_nt: TGCGCCAGCAGTGAGTCGGGTGGCCTCACAGATACGCAGTATTTT
cdr3_aa: CASSESGGLTDTQYF

v_call: TRBV29-1
clone_size: NA
d_call: NA
j_call: TRBJ1-2
cdr3_length: 12
cdr3_nt: TGCAGCGTTGACACAGGGTGGTGGGGCTACACCTTC
cdr3_aa: CSVDTGWWGYTF

v_call: TRBV11-2
clone_size: NA
d_call: NA
j_call: TRBJ2-7
cdr3_length: 15
cdr3_nt: TGTGCCAGCAGCTCGACCGTTGGGTGGAGCTACGAGCAGTACTTC
cdr3_aa: CASSSTVGWSYEQYF

v_call: TRBV7-9
clone_size: once
d_call: TRBD1
j_call: TRBJ2-1
cdr3_length: 15
cdr3_nt: TGTGCCAGCAGCTTAGAGGGGACAGGGTACAATGAGCAGTTCTTC
cdr3_aa: CASSLEGTGYNEQFF

v_call: TRBV28
clone_size: NA
d_call: TRBD1
j_call: TRBJ1-5
cdr3_length: 14
cdr3_nt: TGTGCCAGCAGTTTGTCTGACAGGGGTCAGCCCCAGCATTTT
cdr3_aa: CASSLSDRGQPQHF

v_call: TRBV28
clone_size: NA
d_call: TRBD2
j_call: TRBJ2-1
cdr3_length: 16
cdr3_nt: TGTGCCAGCAGACGTACCGGGACTAGCGGGATTGTTGAGCAGTTCTTC
cdr3_aa: CASRRTGTSGIVEQFF

v_call: TRBV5-6
clone_size: few
d_call: TRBD1
j_call: TRBJ1-1
cdr3_length: 13
cdr3_nt: TGTGCCAGCAGCTTTGACAGGGACACTGAAGCTTTCTTT
cdr3_aa: CASSFDRDTEAFF

v_call: TRBV28
clone_size: once
d_call: TRBD1
j_call: TRBJ1-4
cdr3_length: 14
cdr3_nt: TGTGCCAGCAGTCTCCCAGGGGGCCGTGAAAAACTGTTTTTT
cdr3_aa: CASSLPGGREKLFF

v_call: TRBV5-1
clone_size: NA
d_call: NA
j_call: TRBJ2-3
cdr3_length: 15
cdr3_nt: TGCGCCAGCAGCTTGGTGGGGGTAAACGCAGATACGCAGTATTTT
cdr3_aa: CASSLVGVNADTQYF

v_call: TRBV5-1
clone_size: NA
d_call: TRBD2
j_call: TRBJ2-3
cdr3_length: 16
cdr3_nt: TGCGCCAGCAGCTTGTTTGGACTAGCGGGAGAAGATACGCAGTATTTT
cdr3_aa: CASSLFGLAGEDTQYF

v_call: TRBV5-1
clone_size: NA
d_call: NA
j_call: TRBJ1-1
cdr3_length: 15
cdr3_nt: TGCGCCAGCAGCTTGGTCCCGGAGGAAAGCACTGAAGCTTTCTTT
cdr3_aa: CASSLVPEESTEAFF

v_call: TRBV6-5
clone_size: NA
d_call: NA
j_call: TRBJ2-5
cdr3_length: 13
cdr3_nt: TGTGCCAGCAGTTACGGCGGTATCGGAGTGCAGTACTTC
cdr3_aa: CASSYGGIGVQYF

v_call: TRBV27
clone_size: NA
d_call: TRBD1
j_call: TRBJ1-2
cdr3_length: 13
cdr3_nt: TGTGCCAGCCATAGTTCAGGGGGAAGTGGCTACACCTTC
cdr3_aa: CASHSSGGSGYTF

v_call: TRBV6-1
clone_size: NA
d_call: TRBD1
j_call: TRBJ2-7
cdr3_length: 14
cdr3_nt: TGTGCCAGCAGGAAGACAGGGGACCCGGGGGAGCAGTACTTC
cdr3_aa: CASRKTGDPGEQYF

v_call: TRBV6-1
clone_size: NA
d_call: NA
j_call: TRBJ1-2
cdr3_length: 12
cdr3_nt: TGTGCCAGCAGTGAAGCTAACTATGGCTACACCTTC
cdr3_aa: CASSEANYGYTF

v_call: TRBV25-1
clone_size: once
d_call: NA
j_call: TRBJ2-1
cdr3_length: 15
cdr3_nt: TGTGCCAGCAGTGAGGTATTCAGCTCCTACAATGAGCAGTTCTTC
cdr3_aa: CASSEVFSSYNEQFF

v_call: TRBV6-5
clone_size: NA
d_call: NA
j_call: TRBJ2-2
cdr3_length: 15
cdr3_nt: TGTGCCAGCAGTTACTCGACAGCGAACACCGGGGAGCTGTTTTTT
cdr3_aa: CASSYSTANTGELFF

v_call: TRBV11-3
clone_size: NA
d_call: TRBD2
j_call: TRBJ2-1
cdr3_length: 14
cdr3_nt: TGTGCCAGCAGCCCAAGCGGGAACTACAATGAGCAGTTCTTC
cdr3_aa: CASSPSGNYNEQFF

v_call: TRBV2
clone_size: NA
d_call: TRBD1
j_call: TRBJ1-1
cdr3_length: 13
cdr3_nt: TGTGCCAGCAGTGACCGGGGGACAGCTGAAGCTTTCTTT
cdr3_aa: CASSDRGTAEAFF